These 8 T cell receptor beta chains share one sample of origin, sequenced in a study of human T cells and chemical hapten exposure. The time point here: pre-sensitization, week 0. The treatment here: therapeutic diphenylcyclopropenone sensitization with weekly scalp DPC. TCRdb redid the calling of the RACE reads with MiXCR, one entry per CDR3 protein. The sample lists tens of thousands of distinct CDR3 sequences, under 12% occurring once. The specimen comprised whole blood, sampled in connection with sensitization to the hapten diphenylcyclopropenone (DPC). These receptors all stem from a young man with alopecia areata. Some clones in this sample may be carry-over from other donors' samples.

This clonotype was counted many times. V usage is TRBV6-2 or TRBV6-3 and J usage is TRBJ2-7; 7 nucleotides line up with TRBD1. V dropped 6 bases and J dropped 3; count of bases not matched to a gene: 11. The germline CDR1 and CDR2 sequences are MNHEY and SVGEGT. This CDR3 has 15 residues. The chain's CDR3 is CASRLDRVKVYEQYV. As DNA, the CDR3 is TGTGCCAGCAGGCTAGACAGGGTGAAAGTCTACGAGCAGTACGTC.

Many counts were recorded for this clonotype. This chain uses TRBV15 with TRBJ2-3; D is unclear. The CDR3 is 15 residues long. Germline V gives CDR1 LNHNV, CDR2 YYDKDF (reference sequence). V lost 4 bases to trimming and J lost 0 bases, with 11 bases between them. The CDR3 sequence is CATSTSTSSTDTQYF. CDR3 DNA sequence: TGTGCCACCAGCACGAGCACCTCAAGCACAGATACGCAGTATTTT.

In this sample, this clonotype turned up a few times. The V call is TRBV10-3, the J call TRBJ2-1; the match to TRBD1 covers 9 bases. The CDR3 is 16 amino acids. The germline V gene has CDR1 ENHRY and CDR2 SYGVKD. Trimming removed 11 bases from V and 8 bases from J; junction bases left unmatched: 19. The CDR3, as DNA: TGTGCCGTATCGGGGGATCACCCGGGACAGGGCCATGAGCAGTTCTTC. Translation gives CAVSGDHPGQGHEQFF.

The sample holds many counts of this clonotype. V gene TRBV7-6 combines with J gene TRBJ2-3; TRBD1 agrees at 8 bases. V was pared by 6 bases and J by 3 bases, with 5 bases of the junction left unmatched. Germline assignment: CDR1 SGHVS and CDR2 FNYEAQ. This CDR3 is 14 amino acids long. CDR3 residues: CASSFRQGTDTQYF. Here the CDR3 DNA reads TGTGCCAGCAGTTTCAGACAGGGGACAGATACGCAGTATTTT.

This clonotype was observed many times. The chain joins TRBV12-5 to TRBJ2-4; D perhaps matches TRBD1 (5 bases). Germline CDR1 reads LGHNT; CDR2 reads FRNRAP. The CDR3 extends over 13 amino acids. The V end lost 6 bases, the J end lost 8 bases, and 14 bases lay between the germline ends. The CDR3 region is CASGTAPMHIQYF. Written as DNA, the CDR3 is TGTGCTAGTGGGACAGCTCCAATGCACATTCAGTACTTC.

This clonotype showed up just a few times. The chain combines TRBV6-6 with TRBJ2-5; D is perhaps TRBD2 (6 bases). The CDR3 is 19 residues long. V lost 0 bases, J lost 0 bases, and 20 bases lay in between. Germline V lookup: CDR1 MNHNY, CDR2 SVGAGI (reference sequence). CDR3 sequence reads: CASSYSIFAGYHHQETQYF. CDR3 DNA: TGTGCCAGCAGTTACTCGATATTTGCGGGGTATCACCACCAAGAGACCCAGTACTTC.

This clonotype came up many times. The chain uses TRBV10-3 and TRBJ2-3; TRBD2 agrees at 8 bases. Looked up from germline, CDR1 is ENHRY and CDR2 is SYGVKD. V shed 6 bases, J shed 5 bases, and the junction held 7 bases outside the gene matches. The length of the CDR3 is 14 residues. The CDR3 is CAIRMTSAGDTQYF. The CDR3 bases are TGTGCCATCAGGATGACTAGCGCGGGAGATACGCAGTATTTT.

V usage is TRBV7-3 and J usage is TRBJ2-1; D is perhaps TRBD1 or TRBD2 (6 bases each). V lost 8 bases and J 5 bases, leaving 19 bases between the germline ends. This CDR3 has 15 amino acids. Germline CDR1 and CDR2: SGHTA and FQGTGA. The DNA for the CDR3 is TGTGCCAGCTCCCTAACCGGGGGCAAGAACAATGAGCAGTTCTTC. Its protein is CASSLTGGKNNEQFF.